This T cell receptor (beta chain) was retrieved from a study of T cell repertoires in ileal Crohn's disease. The CDR3 is 16 residues long. J lost 6 bases, V lost 8 bases, and 12 bases had no gene match. Assay: immunoSEQ multiplex PCR; the TCRdb copy retains only in-frame clones and omits some. This table holds under 9,000 clones, around 83% found once. Input material: ileal tissue. The receptor was derived from an adult with Crohn's disease. This chain connects TRBV23-1 to TRBJ2-1, with TRBD2 identical over 11 bases. TRBV23-1 is an ORF, with its function uncertain. The CDR3 DNA follows: TGCGCCAGCTCAAACTCCCTAGCGGGAGGTAGCAATGAGCAGTTCTTC. Amino acid sequence: CASSNSLAGGSNEQFF.